The rows below give T cell receptor beta chains drawn from one sample of a study of shared clonotypes between healthy human individuals. The repertoire was sequenced with immunoSEQ multiplex PCR; TCRdb's copy has only in-frame clones and lacks some. The sample includes hundreds of thousands of clones, around 76% of them seen just once. Source material: PBMCs. The receptor set was obtained from a woman in her thirties or forties in good health. Some clones in this sample may be carry-over from other donors' samples. Each CDR3 is given with its conserved first and last residue. A D gene is named only where the DNA matches it firmly. Clone size appears in some rows only: once, few, many, or a class for an expanded clone.

size: -; J: TRBJ2-7; V: TRBV30; D: TRBD2; DNA: TGTGCCTGGAGGAGGGGGCTAGCGGGGGCTTACGAGCAGTACTTC; CDR3: CAWRRGLAGAYEQYF
size: -; J: TRBJ2-3; V: TRBV5-1; D: -; DNA: TGCGCCAGCAGCGATGGGGCAGTATCTACAGATACGCAGTATTTT; CDR3: CASSDGAVSTDTQYF
size: -; J: TRBJ2-7; V: TRBV9; D: TRBD2; DNA: TGTGCCAGCAGCCCTACTAGCGGGAGTACCTACGAGCAGTACTTC; CDR3: CASSPTSGSTYEQYF
size: once; J: TRBJ2-3; V: TRBV5-1; D: TRBD2; DNA: TGCGCCAGCAGCTTGGAGGCGGGAGAGTTGGATACGCAGTATTTT; CDR3: CASSLEAGELDTQYF
size: -; J: TRBJ2-3; V: TRBV6-1; D: -; DNA: TGTGCCAGCAAGGGGACCCTGAGCACAGATACGCAGTATTTT; CDR3: CASKGTLSTDTQYF
size: many; J: TRBJ1-6; V: TRBV30; D: -; DNA: TGTGCCTGGAGTGCGGGGCGTAACTTT; CDR3: CAWSAGRNF
size: -; J: TRBJ2-7; V: TRBV5-1; D: -; DNA: TGCGCCAGCAGCTTGACGGCGGCCAGGGTAAGCTACGAGCAGTACTTC; CDR3: CASSLTAARVSYEQYF
size: -; J: TRBJ2-7; V: TRBV15; D: -; DNA: TGTGCCACCAGCAGAGATCCCCCGTCCTACGAGCAGTACTTC; CDR3: CATSRDPPSYEQYF
size: -; J: TRBJ2-5; V: TRBV7-9; D: -; DNA: TGTGCCAGCAGCCCCAGCCGGGCACTACAAGAGACCCAGTACTTC; CDR3: CASSPSRALQETQYF
size: -; J: TRBJ1-5; V: TRBV6-1; D: -; DNA: TGTGCCAGCAGTGGGGTAGGGGACAAGATAAGCAATCAGCCCCAGCATTTT; CDR3: CASSGVGDKISNQPQHF
size: -; J: TRBJ2-3; V: TRBV7-9; D: -; DNA: TGTGCCAGCAGCCAAAGGGCCAGGGCAGACACAGATACGCAGTATTTT; CDR3: CASSQRARADTDTQYF
size: -; J: TRBJ2-1; V: TRBV5-4; D: TRBD2; DNA: TGTGCCAGCAGCTTGGTCACTAGCGGACCCAGTGATGAGCAGTTCTTC; CDR3: CASSLVTSGPSDEQFF
size: few; J: TRBJ1-5; V: TRBV6-5; D: -; DNA: TGTGCCAGCAGTTACTCGTTGGATCAGCCCCAGCATTTT; CDR3: CASSYSLDQPQHF
size: -; J: TRBJ2-3; V: TRBV9; D: TRBD2; DNA: TGTGCCAGCAGCCCATATGGCTCTAGCGGCCCTTTCACAGATACGCAGTATTTT; CDR3: CASSPYGSSGPFTDTQYF
size: -; J: TRBJ2-1; V: TRBV19; D: TRBD1; DNA: TGTGCCAGTTCGGGACAGGGGGAGGTAAATGAGCAGTTCTTC; CDR3: CASSGQGEVNEQFF
size: -; J: TRBJ1-4; V: TRBV5-1; D: TRBD1; DNA: TGCGCCAGCAGCTCACGGACAGGCCGTAATGAAAAACTGTTTTTT; CDR3: CASSSRTGRNEKLFF
size: -; J: TRBJ2-5; V: TRBV7-3; D: -; DNA: TGTGCCAGCAGCCCCGGGAGCAGCGAGACCCAGTACTTC; CDR3: CASSPGSSETQYF
size: -; J: TRBJ2-1; V: TRBV2; D: TRBD2; DNA: TGTGCCAGCAGTGAAGCGCTTCAGTTGGCTAGCGGGAGCACTCGGGATGAGCAGTTCTTC; CDR3: CASSEALQLASGSTRDEQFF
size: -; J: TRBJ1-1; V: TRBV6-5; D: TRBD1; DNA: TGTGCCAGCAGTTACTCACGACAGGGCCCCAATGAAGCTTTCTTT; CDR3: CASSYSRQGPNEAFF
size: many; J: TRBJ1-2; V: TRBV4-3; D: -; DNA: TGCGCCAGCAGCCAAGACTACAGGGAAGAGGGGTTCTATGGCTACACCTTC; CDR3: CASSQDYREEGFYGYTF
size: -; J: TRBJ2-1; V: TRBV4-3; D: TRBD1; DNA: TGCGCCAGCAGCCGCGGGACAGGGGACAATGAGCAGTTCTTC; CDR3: CASSRGTGDNEQFF
size: -; J: TRBJ1-4; V: TRBV28; D: TRBD1; DNA: TGTGCCAGCGAGGACAGGTTACTTGAAAAACTGTTTTTT; CDR3: CASEDRLLEKLFF
size: -; J: TRBJ2-1; V: TRBV29-1; D: -; DNA: TGCAGCGTTGACGGTAGGGGATCAACCTACAATGAGCAGTTCTTC; CDR3: CSVDGRGSTYNEQFF
size: -; J: TRBJ2-7; V: TRBV6-5; D: TRBD1; DNA: TGTGCCAGCAGTTCCTGGGACAGGATCTACGAGCAGTACTTC; CDR3: CASSSWDRIYEQYF
size: -; J: TRBJ2-1; V: TRBV4-1; D: -; DNA: TGCGCCAGCAGCCAAGATGTGGGGGCCTACAATGAGCAGTTCTTC; CDR3: CASSQDVGAYNEQFF
size: -; J: TRBJ1-1; V: TRBV5-1; D: -; DNA: TGCGCCAGCAGCTTGGGGGTAGACACTGAAGCTTTCTTT; CDR3: CASSLGVDTEAFF